This TCR beta chain was identified in a study of shared clonotypes between healthy human individuals. Study-level background: Serving as donors were a couple of women and three men, whose ages spanned 18 to 49. Findings and caveats of the study: The study generally estimated greater richness for naive than memory subsets. Rarefaction demonstrated incomplete sorted-subset sequencing despite large depth.

The CDR3 has 11 residues. With 3 bases removed from V and 3 bases from J, the gap between germline ends came to 4 bases. Per the germline V gene, CDR1 is SGHNT and CDR2 is YYREEE (reference sequence). This clone has just a few counts. What it binds is not known. The sample contains more than one DNA sequence encoding this CDR3. The assay ran at deep level. Produced via immunoSEQ multiplex PCR; TCRdb's table is partial and in-frame only. The repertoire holds roughly 120,000 clones, around two thirds seen once, with 20% to 25% in the top ten. V and J are TRBV5-4 and TRBJ2-7; D remains ambiguous. This receptor was taken from a woman aged 25 to 45 in good health. Sequencing input: memory CD8+ T cells sorted from blood. Noted subset: CD45RO+ cells pooled with CCR7-negative TemRA cells. DNA of the CDR3: TGTGCCAGCAGCTCAGACTACGAGCAGTACTTC. It specifies CASSSDYEQYF. The variable domain in full, with the rest retrieved from reference TRBV5-4 and TRBJ2-7, is ETGVTQSPTHLIKTRGQQVTLRCSSQSGHNTVSWYQQALGQGPQFIFQYYREEENGRGNFPPRFSGLQFPNYSSELNVNALELDDSALYLCASSSDYEQYFGPGTRLTVT.